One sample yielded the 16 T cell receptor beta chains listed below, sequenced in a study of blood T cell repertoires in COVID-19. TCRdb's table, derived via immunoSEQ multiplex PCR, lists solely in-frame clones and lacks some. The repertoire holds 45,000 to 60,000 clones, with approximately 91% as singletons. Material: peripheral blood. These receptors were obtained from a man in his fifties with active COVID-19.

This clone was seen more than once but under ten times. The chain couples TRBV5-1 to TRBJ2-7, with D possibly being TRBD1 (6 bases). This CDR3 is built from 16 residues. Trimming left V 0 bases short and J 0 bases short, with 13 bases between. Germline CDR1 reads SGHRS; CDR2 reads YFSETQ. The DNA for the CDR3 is TGCGCCAGCAGCTTGGGGCAGGGACATAGCTCCTACGAGCAGTACTTC. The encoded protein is CASSLGQGHSSYEQYF.

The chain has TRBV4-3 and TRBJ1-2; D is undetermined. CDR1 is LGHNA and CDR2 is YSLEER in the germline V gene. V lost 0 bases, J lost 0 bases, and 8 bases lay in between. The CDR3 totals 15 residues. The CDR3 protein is CASSQDVGANYGYTF. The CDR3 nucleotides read TGCGCCAGCAGCCAAGATGTCGGGGCTAACTATGGCTACACCTTC.

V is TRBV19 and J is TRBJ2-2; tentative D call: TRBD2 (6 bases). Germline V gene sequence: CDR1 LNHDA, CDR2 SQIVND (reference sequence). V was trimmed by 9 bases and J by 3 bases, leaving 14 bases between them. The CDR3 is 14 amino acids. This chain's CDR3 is CASLGGVDTGELFF. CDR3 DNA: TGTGCCAGCCTGGGGGGTGTCGACACCGGGGAGCTGTTTTTT.

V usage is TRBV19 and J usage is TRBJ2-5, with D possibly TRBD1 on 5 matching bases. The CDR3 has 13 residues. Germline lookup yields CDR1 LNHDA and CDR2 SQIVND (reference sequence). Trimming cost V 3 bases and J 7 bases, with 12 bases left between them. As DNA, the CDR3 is TGTGCCAGTAGTATCCAGGGTCCGGGGACCCAGTACTTC. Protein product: CASSIQGPGTQYF.

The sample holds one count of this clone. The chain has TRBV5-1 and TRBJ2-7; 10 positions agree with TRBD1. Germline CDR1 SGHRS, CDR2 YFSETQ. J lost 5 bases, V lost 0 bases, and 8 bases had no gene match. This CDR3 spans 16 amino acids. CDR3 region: CASSLGQGALTHEQYF. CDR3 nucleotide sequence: TGCGCCAGCAGCTTGGGACAGGGGGCTCTCACACACGAGCAGTACTTC.

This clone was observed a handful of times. The CDR3 loop is CASSRQGGLATEAFF. For the CDR3, the DNA is TGCGCCAGCAGCAGGCAGGGAGGGTTGGCCACTGAAGCTTTCTTT. This chain connects TRBV5-1 to TRBJ1-1; perhaps TRBD1 as D (5 bases). Germline V gene lookup returns CDR1 SGHRS and CDR2 YFSETQ. Trimming cost V 4 bases and J 4 bases, with 17 bases left between them. The CDR3 covers 15 residues.

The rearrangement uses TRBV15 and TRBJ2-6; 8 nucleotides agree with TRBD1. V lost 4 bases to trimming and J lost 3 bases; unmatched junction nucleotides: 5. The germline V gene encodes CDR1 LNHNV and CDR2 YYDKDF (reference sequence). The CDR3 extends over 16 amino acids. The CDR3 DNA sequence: TGTGCCACCAGCAAAGAGGACAGGGATGGGGCCAACGTCCTGACTTTC. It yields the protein CATSKEDRDGANVLTF.

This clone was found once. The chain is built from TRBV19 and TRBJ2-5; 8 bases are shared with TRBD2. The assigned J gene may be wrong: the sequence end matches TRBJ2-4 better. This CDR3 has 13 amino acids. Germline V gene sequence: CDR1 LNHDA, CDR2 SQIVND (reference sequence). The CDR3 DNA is TGTGCCAGTACCAACAGCGCGGGGGGCATTCAGTACTTC. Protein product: CASTNSAGGIQYF.

The CDR3 bases are TGTGCCAGCAGCCCTTGGGAGCTTAATTCACCCCTCCACTTT. This codes for CASSPWELNSPLHF. The J gene is TRBJ1-6, the V gene TRBV5-5; D ambiguous. The CDR3 is made up of 14 amino acids. Trimming stripped 4 bases from V and 6 bases from J, with 11 bases between. Germline loops: CDR1 SGHKS, CDR2 YYEKEE (reference sequence). Combining the CDR3 with reference TRBV5-5 and TRBJ1-6 gives the whole variable domain DAGVTQSPTHLIKTRGQQVTLRCSPISGHKSVSWYQQVLGQGPQFIFQYYEKEERGRGNFPDRFSARQFPNYSSELNVNALLLGDSALYLCASSPWELNSPLHFGNGTRLTVT.

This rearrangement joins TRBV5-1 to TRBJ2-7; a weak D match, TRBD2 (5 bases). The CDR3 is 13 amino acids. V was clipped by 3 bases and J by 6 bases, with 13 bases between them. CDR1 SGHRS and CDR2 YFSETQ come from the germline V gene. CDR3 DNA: TGCGCCAGCAGCTCGGGCCCTGAGGGCGAGCAGTACGTC. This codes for CASSSGPEGEQYV.

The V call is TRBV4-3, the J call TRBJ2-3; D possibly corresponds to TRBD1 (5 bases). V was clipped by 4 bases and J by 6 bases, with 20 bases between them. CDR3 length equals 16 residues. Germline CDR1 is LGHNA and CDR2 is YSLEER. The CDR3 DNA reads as TGCGCCAGCAGCCGAGAGCATAGGCAGGGCGGTGATACGCAGTATTTT. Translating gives CASSREHRQGGDTQYF.

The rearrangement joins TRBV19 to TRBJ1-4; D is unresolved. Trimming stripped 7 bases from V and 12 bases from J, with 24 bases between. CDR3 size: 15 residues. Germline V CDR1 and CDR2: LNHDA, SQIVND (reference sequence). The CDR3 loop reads CASNLVDRKPRELFF. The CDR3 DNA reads TGTGCCAGTAACCTCGTCGACCGAAAACCGAGGGAACTGTTTTTT.

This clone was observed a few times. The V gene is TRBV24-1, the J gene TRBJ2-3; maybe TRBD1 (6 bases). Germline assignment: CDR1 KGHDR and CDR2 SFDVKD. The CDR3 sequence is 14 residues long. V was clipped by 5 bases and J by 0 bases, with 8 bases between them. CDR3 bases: TGTGCCACCAGTGTACAGGGAAGCACAGATACGCAGTATTTT. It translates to CATSVQGSTDTQYF.

The CDR3 bases are TGTGCCAGCAGCACCGGGACTCAGGTCGGCACTACAGATACGCAGTATTTT. This gives the protein CASSTGTQVGTTDTQYF. The V call is TRBV7-9, the J call TRBJ2-3; D is possibly TRBD2 (6 bases). The CDR3 extends over 17 amino acids. Germline CDR1 is SEHNR and CDR2 is FQNEAQ (reference sequence). V was clipped by 5 bases and J by 3 bases, with 21 bases between them. Supplemented by reference TRBV7-9 and TRBJ2-3, the full variable domain reads DTGVSQNPRHKITKRGQNVTFRCDPISEHNRLYWYRQTLGQGPEFLTYFQNEAQLEKSRLLSDRFSAERPKGSFSTLEIQRTEQGDSAMYLCASSTGTQVGTTDTQYFGPGTRLTVL.

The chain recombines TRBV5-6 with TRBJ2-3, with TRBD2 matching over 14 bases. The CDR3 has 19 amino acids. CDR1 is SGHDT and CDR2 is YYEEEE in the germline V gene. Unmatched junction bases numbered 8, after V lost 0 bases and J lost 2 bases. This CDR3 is CASSLARTSGGFSTDTQYF. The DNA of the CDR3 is TGTGCCAGCAGCTTGGCCAGGACTAGCGGGGGGTTCTCCACAGATACGCAGTATTTT. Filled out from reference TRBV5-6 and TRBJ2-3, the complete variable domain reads DAGVTQSPTHLIKTRGQQVTLRCSPKSGHDTVSWYQQALGQGPQFIFQYYEEEERQRGNFPDRFSGHQFPNYSSELNVNALLLGDSALYLCASSLARTSGGFSTDTQYFGPGTRLTVL.

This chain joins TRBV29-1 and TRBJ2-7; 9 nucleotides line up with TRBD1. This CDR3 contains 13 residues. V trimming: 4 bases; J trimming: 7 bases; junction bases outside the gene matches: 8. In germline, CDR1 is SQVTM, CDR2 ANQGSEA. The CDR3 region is CSVVEGTGSEQYF. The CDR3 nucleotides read TGCAGCGTTGTGGAGGGGACAGGGAGTGAGCAGTACTTC.